This T cell receptor beta chain originates from a study of T cells in Graves' hyperthyroidism and ophthalmopathy. RNA transcripts were the template for amplifying TCR beta CDR3 regions. The study used the HTBI primer set for a first-round RT-PCR of the TCR CDR3. One entry per CDR3 protein results from TCRdb running MiXCR on the multiplex PCR reads. The sample has some 700,000 distinct CDR3 sequences; approximately 15% are singletons. This CDR3 has 14 amino acids. CDR1 and CDR2 from the germline V gene are SGHRS and YFSETQ. V gave up 0 bases and J gave up 5 bases, with 12 bases separating them. The V gene is TRBV5-1, the J gene TRBJ2-7, with D unclear. The sequence came from a man aged 45 to 65 with Graves' hyperthyroidism. The sequencing sample was made of blood. The CDR3 DNA sequence: TGCGCCAGCAGCTTGGTTGTTAATGGTGACGAGCAGTACTTC. It specifies CASSLVVNGDEQYF.